This T cell receptor beta chain was profiled in a study of blood T cell repertoires in COVID-19. Study information: The United States, Italy and Spain supplied acute and convalescent COVID-19 samples.

This table comes from immunoSEQ multiplex PCR, and its TCRdb copy is limited to in-frame clones, with some not included. The repertoire holds around 97,000 clones, with roughly 87% as singletons. V lost 6 bases to trimming and J lost 7 bases; unmatched junction nucleotides: 8. CDR3 length: 14 residues. Germline V gives CDR1 MNHEY, CDR2 SMNVEV (reference sequence). This TCR was recovered from a human donor in a cohort sampled during active COVID-19. The chain is built from TRBV27 and TRBJ2-2; 7 nucleotides line up with TRBD1. The specimen sequenced was peripheral blood. The CDR3 nucleotides are TGTGCCAGCAGCCCACAGGGGTTAAGCGGGGAGCTGTTTTTT. This encodes CASSPQGLSGELFF.